This entry is about one TCR beta chain. An input of about 0.5 to 1 ug of RNA was subjected to reverse transcription using random hexamers. TCRdb analysed the immunoSEQ multiplex PCR reads with MiXCR anew, one entry per CDR3 protein. The sample includes around 170,000 distinct CDR3 sequences, approximately 94% seen only once; the top ten take 0.075% to 0.1%. The data derive from a study of CD8 T cells in Susac syndrome. For the study at large: Within the sequenced Susac syndrome patient group, about six exhibited active disease and roughly eight were in remission.

In blood CD8+ and CD4+ T cells, TCR beta underwent sequencing. Looked up from germline, CDR1 is KGHSH and CDR2 is LQKENI. This CDR3 contains 16 residues. Between the trimmed V and J ends, which lost 6 bases and 12 bases, there was a span of 24 bases. Sequences were obtained from CD4+ T cells from PBMCs. This chain joins TRBV18 and TRBJ1-6; a possible D gene is TRBD1 (5 bases). This clonotype was sampled from a human donor with Susac syndrome. The CDR3 DNA reads as TGTGCCAGCTCGGGGACCGTCCGGATTACCTTAGGACCCCTCCACTTT. As protein: CASSGTVRITLGPLHF.